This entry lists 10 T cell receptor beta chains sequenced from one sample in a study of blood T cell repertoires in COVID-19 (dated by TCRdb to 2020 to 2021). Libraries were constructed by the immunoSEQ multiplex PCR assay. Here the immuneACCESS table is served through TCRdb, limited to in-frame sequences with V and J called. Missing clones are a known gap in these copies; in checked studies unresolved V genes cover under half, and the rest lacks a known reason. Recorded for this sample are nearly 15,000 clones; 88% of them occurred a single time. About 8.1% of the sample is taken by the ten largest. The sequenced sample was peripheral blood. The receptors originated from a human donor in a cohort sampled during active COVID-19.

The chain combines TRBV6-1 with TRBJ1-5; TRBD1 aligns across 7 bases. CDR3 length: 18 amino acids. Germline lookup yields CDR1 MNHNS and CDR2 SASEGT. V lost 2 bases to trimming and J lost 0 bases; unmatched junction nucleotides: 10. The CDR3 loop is CASSEYRGGHGSNQPQHF. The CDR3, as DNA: TGTGCCAGCAGTGAATACAGAGGGGGCCACGGTAGCAATCAGCCCCAGCATTTT.

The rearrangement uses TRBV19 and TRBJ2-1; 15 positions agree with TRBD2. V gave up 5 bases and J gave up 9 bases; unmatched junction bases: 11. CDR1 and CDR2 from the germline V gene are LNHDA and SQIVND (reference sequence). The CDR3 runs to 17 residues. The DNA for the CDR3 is TGTGCCAGTAGTTTACCGGGACTAGCGGGAGGTCACGGTGAGCAGTTCTTC. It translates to CASSLPGLAGGHGEQFF.

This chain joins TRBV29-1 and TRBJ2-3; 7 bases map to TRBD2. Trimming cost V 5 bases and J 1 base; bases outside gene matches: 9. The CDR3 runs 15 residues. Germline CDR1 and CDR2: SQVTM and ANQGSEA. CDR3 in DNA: TGCAGCGTTCGTACAACTAGCGACCGCACAGATACGCAGTATTTT. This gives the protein CSVRTTSDRTDTQYF.

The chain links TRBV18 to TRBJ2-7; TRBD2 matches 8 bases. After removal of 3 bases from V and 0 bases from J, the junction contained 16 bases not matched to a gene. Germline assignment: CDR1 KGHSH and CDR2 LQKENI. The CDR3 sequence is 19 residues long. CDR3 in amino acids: CASSPPLGIAAGVSYEQYF. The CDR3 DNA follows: TGTGCCAGCTCACCTCCGCTGGGGATTGCAGCGGGAGTCTCCTACGAGCAGTACTTC.

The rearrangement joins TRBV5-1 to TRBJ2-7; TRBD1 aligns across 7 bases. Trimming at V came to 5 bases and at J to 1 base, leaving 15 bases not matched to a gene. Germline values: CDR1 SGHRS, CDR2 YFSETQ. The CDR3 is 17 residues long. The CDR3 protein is CASRPNKGQLNSYEQYF. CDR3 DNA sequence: TGCGCCAGCAGACCGAATAAGGGACAGTTAAATTCCTACGAGCAGTACTTC.

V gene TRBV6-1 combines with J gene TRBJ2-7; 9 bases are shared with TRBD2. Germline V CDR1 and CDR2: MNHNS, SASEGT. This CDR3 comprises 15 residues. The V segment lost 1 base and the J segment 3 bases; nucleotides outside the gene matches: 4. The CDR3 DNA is TGTGCCAGCAGTGAAGAACCTAGCGGGATCTACGAGCAGTACTTC. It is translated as CASSEEPSGIYEQYF.

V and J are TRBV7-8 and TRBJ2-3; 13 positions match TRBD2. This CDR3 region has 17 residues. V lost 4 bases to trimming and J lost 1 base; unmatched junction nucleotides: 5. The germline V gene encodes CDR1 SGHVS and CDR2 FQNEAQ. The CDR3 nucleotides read TGTGCCAGCAGCTCCGGGACTAGCGGGATTGGCACAGATACGCAGTATTTT. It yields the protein CASSSGTSGIGTDTQYF.

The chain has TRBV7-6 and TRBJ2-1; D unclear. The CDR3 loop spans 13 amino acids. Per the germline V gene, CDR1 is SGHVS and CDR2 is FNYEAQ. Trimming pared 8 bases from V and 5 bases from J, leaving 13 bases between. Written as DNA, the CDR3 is TGTGCCAGCGGAGACGAGGATCACAATGAGCAGTTCTTC. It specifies CASGDEDHNEQFF.

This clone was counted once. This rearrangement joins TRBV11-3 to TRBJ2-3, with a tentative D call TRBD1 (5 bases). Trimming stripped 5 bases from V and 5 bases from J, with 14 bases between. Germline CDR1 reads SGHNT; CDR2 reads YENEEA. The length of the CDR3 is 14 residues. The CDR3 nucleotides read TGTGCCAGCAGCCCCCAGACAGCCGGAGATACGCAGTATTTT. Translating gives CASSPQTAGDTQYF.

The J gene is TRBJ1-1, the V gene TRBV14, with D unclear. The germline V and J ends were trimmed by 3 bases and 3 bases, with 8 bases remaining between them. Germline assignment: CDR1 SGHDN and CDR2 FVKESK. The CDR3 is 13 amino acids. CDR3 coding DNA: TGTGCCAGCAGCCAGGCCCTCGACACTGAAGCTTTCTTT. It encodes CASSQALDTEAFF.